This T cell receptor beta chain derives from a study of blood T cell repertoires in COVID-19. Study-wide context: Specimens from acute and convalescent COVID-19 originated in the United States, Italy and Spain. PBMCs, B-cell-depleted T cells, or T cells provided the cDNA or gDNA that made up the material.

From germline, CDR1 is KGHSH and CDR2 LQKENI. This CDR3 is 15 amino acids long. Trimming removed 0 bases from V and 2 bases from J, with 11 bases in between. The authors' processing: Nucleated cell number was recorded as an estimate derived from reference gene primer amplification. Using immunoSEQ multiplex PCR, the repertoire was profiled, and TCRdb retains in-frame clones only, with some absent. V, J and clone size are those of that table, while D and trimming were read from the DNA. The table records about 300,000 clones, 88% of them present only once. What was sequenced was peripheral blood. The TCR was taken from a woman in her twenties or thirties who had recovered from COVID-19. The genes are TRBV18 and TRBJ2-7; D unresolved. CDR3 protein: CASSPPLAQTYEQYF. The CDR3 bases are TGTGCCAGCTCACCACCGTTGGCCCAGACCTACGAGCAGTACTTC.